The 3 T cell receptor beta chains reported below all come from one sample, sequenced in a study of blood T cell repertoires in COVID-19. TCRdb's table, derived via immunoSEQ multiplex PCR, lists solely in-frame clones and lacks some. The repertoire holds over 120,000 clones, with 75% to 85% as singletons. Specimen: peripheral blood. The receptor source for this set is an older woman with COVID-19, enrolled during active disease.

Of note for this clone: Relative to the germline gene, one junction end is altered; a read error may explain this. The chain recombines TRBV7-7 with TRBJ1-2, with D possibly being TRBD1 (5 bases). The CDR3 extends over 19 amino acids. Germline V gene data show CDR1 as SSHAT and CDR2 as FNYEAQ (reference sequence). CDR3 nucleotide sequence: TGTGCTAGCAGCCGTCGCGTGTTGATGGACAAGGGTTTGGACTATGGCTACACCTTC. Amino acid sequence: CASSRRVLMDKGLDYGYTF.

The CDR3 spells CASASGRAATNEKLFF. The CDR3, as DNA: TGCGCCAGCGCAAGCGGGAGAGCTGCAACTAATGAAAAACTGTTTTTT. The V and J genes are TRBV5-1 and TRBJ1-4; no firm D call. Per the germline V gene, CDR1 is SGHRS and CDR2 is YFSETQ. V was pared by 7 bases and J by 0 bases, with 16 bases between. CDR3 size: 16 residues. Full variable domain (rest looked up from reference TRBV5-1 and TRBJ1-4): KAGVTQTPRYLIKTRGQQVTLSCSPISGHRSVSWYQQTPGQGLQFLFEYFSETQRNKGNFPGRFSGRQFSNSRSEMNVSTLELGDSALYLCASASGRAATNEKLFFGSGTQLSVL.

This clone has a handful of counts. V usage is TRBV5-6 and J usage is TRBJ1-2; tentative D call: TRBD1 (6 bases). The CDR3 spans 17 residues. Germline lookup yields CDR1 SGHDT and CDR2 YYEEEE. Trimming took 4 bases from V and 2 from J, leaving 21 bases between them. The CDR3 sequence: CASSLRVGQTGNYGYTF. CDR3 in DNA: TGTGCCAGCAGCCTTAGAGTCGGACAGACTGGCAACTATGGCTACACCTTC.